This T cell receptor (beta chain) was sequenced in a study of shared clonotypes between healthy human individuals. On the study more broadly: CD4 naive and memory got three plates each, CD8 naive two, CD8 memory one.

Concerning this clone itself: Its antigen is unidentified.

General study results and limits: Sorted-subset sequencing, rarefaction showed, was incomplete despite large depth. For naive CD4 cells, approximately 4.7% of clonotypes were shared across a few donors.

Deletions cut 3 bases from V and 4 bases from J, with 16 bases between. The CDR3 length is 16 residues. Germline CDR1 is SGHTA and CDR2 is FQGNSA. In replicate PCRs of sorted subsets, about 200 ng DNA, about 30,000 T cell genomes, was used. TCRdb keeps only in-frame clones here, not all; method: immunoSEQ multiplex PCR. The profile covers about 1,800,000 clones, with about 94% appearing a single time and approximately 1% taken by the ten largest. As defined, naive CD8 cells were CD45RO-negative and positively selected for CCR7, with terminally differentiated effector memory CD45RA+ cells excluded. The receptor's source is a man between 18 and 35 years old in good health. This rearrangement joins TRBV7-2 to TRBJ2-1; maybe TRBD2 (6 bases). The material sequenced was naive CD8+ T cells sorted from blood. The DNA for the CDR3 is TGTGCCAGCAGCTTGGATCCACTAGCCGGTTACAATGAGCAGTTCTTC. Its translation: CASSLDPLAGYNEQFF.